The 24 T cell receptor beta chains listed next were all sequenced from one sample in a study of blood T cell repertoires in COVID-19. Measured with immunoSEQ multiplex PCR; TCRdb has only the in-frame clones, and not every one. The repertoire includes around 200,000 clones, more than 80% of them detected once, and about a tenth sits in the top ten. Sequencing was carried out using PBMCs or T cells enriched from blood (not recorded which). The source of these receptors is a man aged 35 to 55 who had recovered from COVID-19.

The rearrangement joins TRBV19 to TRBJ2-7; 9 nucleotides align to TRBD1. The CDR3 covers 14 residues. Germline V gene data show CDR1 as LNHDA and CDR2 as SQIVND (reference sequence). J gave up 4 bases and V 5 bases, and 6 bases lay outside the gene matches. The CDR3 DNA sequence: TGTGCCAGTAGTTCGGACAGGGGCCGTTACGAGCAGTACTTC. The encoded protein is CASSSDRGRYEQYF.

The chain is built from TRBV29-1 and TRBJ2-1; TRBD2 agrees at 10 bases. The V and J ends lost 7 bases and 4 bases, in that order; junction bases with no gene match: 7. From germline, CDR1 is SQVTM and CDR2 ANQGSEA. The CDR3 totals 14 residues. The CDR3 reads CSEISGRAYNEQFF. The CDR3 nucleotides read TGCAGCGAGATAAGCGGGAGGGCGTACAATGAGCAGTTCTTC.

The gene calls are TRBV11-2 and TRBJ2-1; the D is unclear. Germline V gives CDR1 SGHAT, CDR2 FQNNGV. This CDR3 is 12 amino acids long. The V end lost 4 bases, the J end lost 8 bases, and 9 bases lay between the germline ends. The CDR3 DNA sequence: TGTGCCAGCAGCTCCCCTAGTGATGAGCAGTTCTTC. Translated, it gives CASSSPSDEQFF.

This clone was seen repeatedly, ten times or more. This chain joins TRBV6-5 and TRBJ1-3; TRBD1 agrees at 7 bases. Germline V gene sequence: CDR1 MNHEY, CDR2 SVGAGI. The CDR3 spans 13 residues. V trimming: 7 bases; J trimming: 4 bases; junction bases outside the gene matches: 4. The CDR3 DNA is TGTGCCAGCACCTGGACAGGAGGAAACACCATATATTTT. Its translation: CASTWTGGNTIYF.

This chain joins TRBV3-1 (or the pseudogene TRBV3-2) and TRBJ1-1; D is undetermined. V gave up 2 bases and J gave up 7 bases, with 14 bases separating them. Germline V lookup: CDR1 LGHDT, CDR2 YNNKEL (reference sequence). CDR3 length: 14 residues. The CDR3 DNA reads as TGTGCCAGCAGCCAAACCCACGACGGGGATGAAGCTTTCTTT. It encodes CASSQTHDGDEAFF.

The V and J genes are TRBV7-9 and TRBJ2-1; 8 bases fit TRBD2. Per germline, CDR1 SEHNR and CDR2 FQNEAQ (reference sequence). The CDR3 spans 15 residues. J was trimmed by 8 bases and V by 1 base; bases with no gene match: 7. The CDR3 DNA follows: TGTGCCAGCAGCTTAGGGAGCGGGGGTGATCATGAGCAGTTCTTC. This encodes CASSLGSGGDHEQFF.

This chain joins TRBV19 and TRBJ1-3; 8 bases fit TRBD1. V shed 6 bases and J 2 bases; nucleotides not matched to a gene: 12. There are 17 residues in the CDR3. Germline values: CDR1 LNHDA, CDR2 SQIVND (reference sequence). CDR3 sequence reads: CASSSGQGKGPGNTIYF. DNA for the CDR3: TGTGCCAGTAGCTCAGGACAGGGAAAGGGACCTGGAAACACCATATATTTT.

The CDR3 loop is CASSSRYRGSQPQHF. CDR3 nucleotides: TGTGCCAGTAGTTCCAGGTACAGGGGGAGCCAGCCCCAGCATTTT. The J gene is TRBJ1-5, the V gene TRBV19, with TRBD1 matching 8 bases. V shed 5 bases and J 7 bases; nucleotides not matched to a gene: 10. This CDR3 spans 15 amino acids. Germline assignment: CDR1 LNHDA and CDR2 SQIVND (reference sequence).

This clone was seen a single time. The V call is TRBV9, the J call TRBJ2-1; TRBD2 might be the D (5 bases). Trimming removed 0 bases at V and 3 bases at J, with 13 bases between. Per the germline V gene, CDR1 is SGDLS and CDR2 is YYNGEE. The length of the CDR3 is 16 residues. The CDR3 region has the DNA TGTGCCAGCAGCGTAGTCGGCGGGTCTAACTACAATGAGCAGTTCTTC. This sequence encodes CASSVVGGSNYNEQFF.

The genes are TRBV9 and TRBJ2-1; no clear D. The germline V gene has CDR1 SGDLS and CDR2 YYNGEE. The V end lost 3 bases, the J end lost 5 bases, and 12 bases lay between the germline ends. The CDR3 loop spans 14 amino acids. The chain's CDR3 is CASSDSGLDNEQFF. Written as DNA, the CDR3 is TGTGCCAGCAGCGACAGTGGGCTGGACAATGAGCAGTTCTTC.

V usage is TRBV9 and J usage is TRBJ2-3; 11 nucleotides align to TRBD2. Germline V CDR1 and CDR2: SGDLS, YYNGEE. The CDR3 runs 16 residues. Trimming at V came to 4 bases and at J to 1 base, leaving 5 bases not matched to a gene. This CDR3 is CASSLIAGGGTDTQYF. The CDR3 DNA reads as TGTGCCAGCAGCCTAATAGCGGGGGGGGGCACAGATACGCAGTATTTT. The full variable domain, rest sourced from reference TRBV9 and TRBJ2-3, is DSGVTQTPKHLITATGQRVTLRCSPRSGDLSVYWYQQSLDQGLQFLIQYYNGEERAKGNILERFSAQQFPDLHSELNLSSLELGDSALYFCASSLIAGGGTDTQYFGPGTRLTVL.

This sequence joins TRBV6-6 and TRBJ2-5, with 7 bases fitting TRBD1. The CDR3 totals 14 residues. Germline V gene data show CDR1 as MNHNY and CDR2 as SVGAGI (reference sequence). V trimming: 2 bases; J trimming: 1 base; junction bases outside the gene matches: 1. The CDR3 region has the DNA TGTGCCAGCAGTTACGGGACAGTCCAAGAGACCCAGTACTTC. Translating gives CASSYGTVQETQYF.

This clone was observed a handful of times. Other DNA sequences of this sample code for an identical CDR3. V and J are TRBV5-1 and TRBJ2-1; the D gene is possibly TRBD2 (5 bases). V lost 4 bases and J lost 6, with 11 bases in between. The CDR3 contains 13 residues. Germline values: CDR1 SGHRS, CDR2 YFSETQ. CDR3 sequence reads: CASSLLGVNEQFF. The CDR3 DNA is TGCGCCAGCAGCCTGCTCGGGGTCAATGAGCAGTTCTTC.

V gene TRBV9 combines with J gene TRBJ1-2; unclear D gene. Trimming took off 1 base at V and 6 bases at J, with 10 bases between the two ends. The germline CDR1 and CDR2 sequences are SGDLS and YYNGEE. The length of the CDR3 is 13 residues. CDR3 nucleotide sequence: TGTGCCAGCAGCGTAAGAGGGCCAGATGGCTACACCTTC. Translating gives CASSVRGPDGYTF.

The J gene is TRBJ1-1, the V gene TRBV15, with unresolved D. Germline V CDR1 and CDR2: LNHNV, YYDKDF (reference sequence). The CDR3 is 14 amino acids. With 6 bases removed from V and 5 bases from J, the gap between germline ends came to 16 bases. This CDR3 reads CATSVTRAGTEAFF. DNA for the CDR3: TGTGCCACCAGTGTGACAAGGGCGGGGACTGAAGCTTTCTTT. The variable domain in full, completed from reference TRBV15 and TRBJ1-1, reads DAMVIQNPRYQVTQFGKPVTLSCSQTLNHNVMYWYQQKSSQAPKLLFHYYDKDFNNEADTPDNFQSRRPNTSFCFLDIRSPGLGDTAMYLCATSVTRAGTEAFFGQGTRLTVV.

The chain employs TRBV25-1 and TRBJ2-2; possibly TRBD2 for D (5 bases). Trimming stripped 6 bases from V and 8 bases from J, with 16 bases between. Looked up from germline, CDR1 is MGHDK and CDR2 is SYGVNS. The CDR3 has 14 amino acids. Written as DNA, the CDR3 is TGTGCCAGCAGACCCTCAGCGGAGGTGGGGGAGCTGTTTTTT. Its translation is CASRPSAEVGELFF. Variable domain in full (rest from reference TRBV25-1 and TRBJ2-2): EADIYQTPRYLVIGTGKKITLECSQTMGHDKMYWYQQDPGMELHLIHYSYGVNSTEKGDLSSESTVSRIRTEHFPLTLESARPSHTSQYLCASRPSAEVGELFFGEGSRLTVL.

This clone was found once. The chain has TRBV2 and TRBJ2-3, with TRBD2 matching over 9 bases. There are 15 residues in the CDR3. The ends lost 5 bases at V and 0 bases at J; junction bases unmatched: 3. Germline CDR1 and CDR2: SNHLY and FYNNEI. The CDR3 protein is CASSFSGRSTDTQYF. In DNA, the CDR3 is TGTGCCAGCAGTTTTAGCGGGAGAAGCACAGATACGCAGTATTTT. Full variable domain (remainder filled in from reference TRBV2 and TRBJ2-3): EPEVTQTPSHQVTQMGQEVILRCVPISNHLYFYWYRQILGQKVEFLVSFYNNEISEKSEIFDDQFSVERPDGSNFTLKIRSTKLEDSAMYFCASSFSGRSTDTQYFGPGTRLTVL.

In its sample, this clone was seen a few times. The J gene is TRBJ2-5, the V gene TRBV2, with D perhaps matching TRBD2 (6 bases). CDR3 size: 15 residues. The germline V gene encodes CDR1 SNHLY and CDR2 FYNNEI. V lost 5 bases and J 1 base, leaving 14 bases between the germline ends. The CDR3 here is CASSYTGTGQETQYF. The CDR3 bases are TGTGCCAGCAGTTACACCGGGACTGGCCAAGAGACCCAGTACTTC. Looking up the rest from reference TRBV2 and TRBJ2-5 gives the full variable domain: EPEVTQTPSHQVTQMGQEVILRCVPISNHLYFYWYRQILGQKVEFLVSFYNNEISEKSEIFDDQFSVERPDGSNFTLKIRSTKLEDSAMYFCASSYTGTGQETQYFGPGTRLLVL.

CDR3 protein: CASSSNNEQFF. DNA of the CDR3: TGTGCCAGCAGTTCAAACAATGAGCAGTTCTTC. The chain uses TRBV12-3 or TRBV12-4 and TRBJ2-1, with D hard to call. V gave up 4 bases and J gave up 5 bases, with 3 bases separating them. The CDR3 runs 11 residues.

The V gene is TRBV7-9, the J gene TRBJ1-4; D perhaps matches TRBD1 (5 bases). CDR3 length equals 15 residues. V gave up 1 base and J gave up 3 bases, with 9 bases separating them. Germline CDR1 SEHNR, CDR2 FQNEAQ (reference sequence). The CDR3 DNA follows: TGTGCCAGCAGCTTAGGGACAACCTCTAATGAAAAACTGTTTTTT. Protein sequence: CASSLGTTSNEKLFF.

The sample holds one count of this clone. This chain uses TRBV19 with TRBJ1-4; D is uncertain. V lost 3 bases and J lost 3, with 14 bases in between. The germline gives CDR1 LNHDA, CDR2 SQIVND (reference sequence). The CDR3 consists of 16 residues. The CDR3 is CASSMGMRVSNEKLFF. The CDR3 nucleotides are TGTGCCAGTAGTATGGGGATGAGGGTATCTAATGAAAAACTGTTTTTT.

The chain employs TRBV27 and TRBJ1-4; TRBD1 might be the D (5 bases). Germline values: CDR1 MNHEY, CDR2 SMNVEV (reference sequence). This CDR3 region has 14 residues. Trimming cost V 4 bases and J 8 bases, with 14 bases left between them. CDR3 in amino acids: CASSSGSLGEKLFF. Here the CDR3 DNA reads TGTGCCAGCAGTTCAGGGTCCCTTGGGGAAAAACTGTTTTTT.

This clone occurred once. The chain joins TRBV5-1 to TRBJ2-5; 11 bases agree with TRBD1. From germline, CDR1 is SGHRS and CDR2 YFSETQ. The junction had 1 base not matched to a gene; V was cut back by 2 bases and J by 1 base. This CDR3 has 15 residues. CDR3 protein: CASSFGTGGQETQYF. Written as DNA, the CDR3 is TGCGCCAGCAGCTTCGGGACAGGGGGCCAAGAGACCCAGTACTTC.

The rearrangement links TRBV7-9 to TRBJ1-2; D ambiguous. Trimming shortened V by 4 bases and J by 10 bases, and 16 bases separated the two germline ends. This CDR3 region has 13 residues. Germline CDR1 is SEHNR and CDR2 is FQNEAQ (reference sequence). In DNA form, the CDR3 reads TGTGCCAGCAGCTCCACTTCCGGGAGCCTCTACACCTTC. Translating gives CASSSTSGSLYTF.